This TCR beta chain emerged from a study of T-cell reconstitution after alpha-beta-depleted transplantation in children (TCRdb year 2016). Regarding the research as a whole: T-cell immune reconstitution after TCRalphabeta/CD19-depleted allogeneic hematopoietic cell transplantation in children was quantitatively tracked in the study by means of TCR repertoire profiling. What the research found in general, with its limitations: The frequencies of hyperexpanded clones fell over the following months, and after one year, T-cell counts and TCRbeta diversity were mostly attributed to newly produced T cells. In some patients, the high TCRbeta diversity seen at day 60 was put down to recipient T cells and intrathymic progenitors that had survived conditioning. About two months after transplant, the apparently early recovery of alphabetaT-cell counts reportedly depended on just several hundred clones that had expanded rapidly and came from non-depleted graft cells.

On this clonotype itself: The target of this receptor is not known. The sample holds no much larger clone one base away, and base qualities are not on file.

Libraries were prepared through PCR. The run used an Illumina HiSeq 2500. TCR libraries were prepared with molecular barcoding, using unique molecular identifiers to normalize TCRbeta repertoire quantification. In-frame beta chains were kept once TCRdb had trimmed the public reads at Q25 with fastp and called clones with MiXCR. Every entry covers one CDR3 protein and lists the most common genes and DNA from its rows. For this sample the table gives hundreds of thousands of distinct CDR3 sequences, of which around 13% were detected only once. The ten largest make up about 0.79% of the sample. The treatment or condition tag for this specimen amounts to: allogeneic hematopoietic cell transplantation with graft depleted of TCRalphabeta T cells and CD19 B cells. Transplant recipients were children who received TCRalphabeta/CD19-depleted allogeneic hematopoietic cell grafts. The TCR originated in a girl aged 2-10 years with congenital amegakaryocytic thrombocytopenia, due to receive a stem cell transplant. The specimen was PBMCs, collected before TCRalphabeta/CD19-depleted stem cell transplant.

The CDR3 has the sequence CASSLIDGNTIYF. The nucleotide sequence is TGTGCCAGCAGCCTCATAGATGGAAACACCATATATTTT. This chain is built from TRBV12-3 or TRBV12-4 and TRBJ1-3, with the D gene uncertain. Taken from cysteine to phenylalanine, the CDR3 has 13 residues. Only the CDR3 DNA is retained, 39 bases long and in frame from the first base. The trim is 6 bases for V and 3 bases for J, with a gap of 9 bases between the germline ends.